Listed below are T cell receptor beta chains from one sample, sequenced in a study of CD4 T cells in relation to SARS-CoV-2 and coronaviruses. Only in-frame clones appear in the TCRdb table, and some are missing; sequencing was by immunoSEQ multiplex PCR. The repertoire holds 15,000 to 20,000 clones, 70% to 90% seen once, with about 10% in the top ten. Their antigen targets remain unknown. Material for sequencing was CD4+ T cells from PBMCs, cultured in vitro. The receptors come from a human donor in good health. The CDR3 runs from the conserved cysteine through the conserved F or W.

TRBV5-1,CASSLGPDRGPKNIQYF
TRBV5-1,CASSPGLAALRDEQFF
TRBV7-2,CASSLEVAGGRDTQYF
TRBV30,CAWSAGTRATGELFF
TRBV29-1,CSAGEYSQPQHF
TRBV3-1/TRBV3-2,CASSQQQGTHTGELFF
TRBV3-1/TRBV3-2,CASSQGTDPYNEQFF
TRBV9,CASSVSASGGGWQETQYF
TRBV4-1,CASSSRLAAQTGNTIYF
TRBV11-2,CASSLGLQGSEQYF
TRBV6-2/TRBV6-3,CASSYVADTQYF
TRBV10-3,CAIHEELGGSRNTIYF
TRBV7-9,CASSFTSGRPNEQFF
TRBV6-1,CASRMGQGLQPQHF
TRBV5-4,CASTSGGGRVGSTEAFF
TRBV7-9,CASSPPFRVGNEQFF
TRBV4-3,CASSQNRLTSTDTQYF
TRBV27,CASSFRRGDPTDTQYF
TRBV4-1,CASSQGNRGAYEQYF
TRBV6-5,CASSLADTQYF
TRBV12-3/TRBV12-4,CASSLVGGEKLFF